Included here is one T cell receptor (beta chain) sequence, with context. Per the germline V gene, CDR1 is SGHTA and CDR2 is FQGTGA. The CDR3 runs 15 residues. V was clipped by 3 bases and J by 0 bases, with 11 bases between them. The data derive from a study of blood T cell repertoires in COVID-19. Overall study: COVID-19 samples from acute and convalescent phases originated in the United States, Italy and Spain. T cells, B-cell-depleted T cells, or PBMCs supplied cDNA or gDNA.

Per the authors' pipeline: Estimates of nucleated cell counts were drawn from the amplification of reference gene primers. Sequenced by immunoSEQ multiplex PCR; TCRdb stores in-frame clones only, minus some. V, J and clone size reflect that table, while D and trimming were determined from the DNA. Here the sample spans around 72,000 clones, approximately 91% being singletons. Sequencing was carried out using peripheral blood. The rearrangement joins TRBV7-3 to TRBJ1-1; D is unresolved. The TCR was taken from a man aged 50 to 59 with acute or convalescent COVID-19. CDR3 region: CASSFSGGMNTEAFF. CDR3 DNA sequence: TGTGCCAGCAGCTTTTCTGGCGGGATGAACACTGAAGCTTTCTTT.